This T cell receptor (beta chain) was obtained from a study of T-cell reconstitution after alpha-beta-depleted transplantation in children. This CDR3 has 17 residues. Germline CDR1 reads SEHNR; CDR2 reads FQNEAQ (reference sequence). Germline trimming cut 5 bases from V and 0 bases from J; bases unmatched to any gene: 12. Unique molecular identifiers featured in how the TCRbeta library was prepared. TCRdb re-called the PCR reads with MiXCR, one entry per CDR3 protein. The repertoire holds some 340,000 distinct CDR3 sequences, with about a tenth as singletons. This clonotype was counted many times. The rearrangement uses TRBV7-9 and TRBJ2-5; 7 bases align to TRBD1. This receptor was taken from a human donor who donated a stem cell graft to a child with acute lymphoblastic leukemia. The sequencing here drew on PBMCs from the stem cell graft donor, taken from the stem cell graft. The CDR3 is CASSPGQGERYQETQYF. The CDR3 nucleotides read TGTGCCAGCAGCCCCGGGCAGGGGGAGAGGTACCAAGAGACCCAGTACTTC.